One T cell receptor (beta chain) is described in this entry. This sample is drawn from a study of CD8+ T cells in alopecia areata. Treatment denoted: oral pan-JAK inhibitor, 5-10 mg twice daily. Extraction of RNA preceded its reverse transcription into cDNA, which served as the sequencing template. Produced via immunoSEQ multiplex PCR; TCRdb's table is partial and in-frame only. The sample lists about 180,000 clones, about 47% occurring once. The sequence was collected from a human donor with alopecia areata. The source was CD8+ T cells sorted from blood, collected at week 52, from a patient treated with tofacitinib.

This CDR3 reads CASSLGGVAKNIQYF. The CDR3 coding sequence is TGTGCCAGCAGCTTGGGAGGCGTAGCCAAAAACATTCAGTACTTC. The rearrangement joins TRBV5-6 to TRBJ2-4; no firm D call. V was cut by 0 bases and J by 0 bases, with 7 bases left in between. Germline CDR1 is SGHDT and CDR2 is YYEEEE. CDR3 length: 15 amino acids.